The present TCR beta chain was sequenced within a study of graft-versus-host responses after intestinal transplantation (dated by TCRdb to about 2021). Turning to the overall study: Recipients received multivisceral, liver-intestinal, or isolated intestinal transplants. Every recipient was given anti-thymocyte globulin induction, followed by about 3 years of maintenance tacrolimus and steroids. Bulk TCR-beta CDR3 sequencing was used to track graft-versus-host and host-versus-graft alloreactive T cell clones in the graft, circulation and bone marrow after intestinal transplantation. To identify alloreactive clones, pre-transplant mixed lymphocyte reaction products were sequenced and then compared with unstimulated pre-transplant donor and recipient T cells. Of the roughly 24 intestinal transplant recipients enrolled in the cohort, one of whom was a retransplant, a few patients without pretransplant specimens were excluded. A peak of at least 4% donor T cells among recipient peripheral blood mononuclear cells was the definition used for donor T cell macrochimerism. Samples from three later patients were sequenced in-house on an Illumina MiSeq with MiXCR processing rather than by the commercial service.

Intraepithelial and lamina propria lymphocytes were isolated from graft specimens using dithiothreitol, EDTA incubations and collagenase D digestion. Bulk TCR-beta sequencing was performed on serial intestinal graft biopsy specimens collected as late as 600 days after transplant. General findings and caveats noted by the study authors: Conclusions were limited by the relatively low number and heterogeneity of intestinal transplant patients. Early after transplant, peak levels of circulating GvH clones were associated with declines in HvG clones. GvH clones were found in recipient bone marrow, and some of the GvH clones appeared earlier in ileal mucosa or blood, which is consistent with an intestinal mucosal origin. High GvH to HvG T cell clonal ratios were observed in the allografts of patients with donor T cell macrochimerism.

The receptor library was made with the immunoSEQ multiplex PCR assay. Adaptive Biotechnologies carried out high-throughput TCR-beta CDR3 sequencing of genomic DNA for most patients. From the authors' description of their analysis: Adaptive's ImmunoSEQ software supplied the TCR sequencing data for approximately 18 patients, while MiXCR and VDJtools were used to process a few other patients. CDR3 nucleotide sequences shared by donor and recipient were removed because the origin of these sequences could not be assigned. At least 2-fold expansion over unstimulated cells and a minimum CFSE-low frequency of 0.002% (template counts) or 0.001% (read counts) were required for clones to be classified as alloreactive. Clones were considered mappable if detected in sequenced pre-transplant spleen, lymph node, or MLR CFSE-low populations of the donor or recipient. The cumulative frequency of alloreactive clones was calculated as a percentage of all sequences, weighted by copy number. TCRdb stores this immuneACCESS table with in-frame sequences only. Part of the clones is absent; in the studies checked, under half of the shortfall reflects unresolved V genes, and no reason is known for the rest. For V, J and clone size, that table is used; D and trimming come from the DNA. A total of 11,000 to 15,000 clones appear in this sample, around 77% of them only once. Under 5% of the sample comes from the top ten.

Trimming costs V 5 bases and J 3 bases, and their ends lie 18 bases apart. CDR3 length: 16 amino acids, cysteine to phenylalanine. Just the 48-base CDR3 DNA is kept, in frame starting at base 1. Looking up the germline V gene yields CDR1 SGHDN and CDR2 FVKESK. Comment on this clone: The clone's antigen remains unknown. Base-call qualities are not available, and no considerably larger clone is one nucleotide away.

The receptor was isolated from a human patient who received an intestinal transplant, so some T cells may come from the graft donor. The V and J segments used are TRBV14 and TRBJ2-3; a tentative D call is TRBD1 (6 bases match). Specimen: ileum tissue, collected about 26 days after intestinal transplant. The CDR3 region reads CASSFRDTGFTDTQYF. The nucleotide sequence reads as follows: TGTGCCAGCAGCTTCCGGGACACAGGGTTTACAGATACGCAGTATTTT.